This T cell receptor beta chain stems from a study of blood T cell repertoires in COVID-19. Study in general: Sites in the United States, Italy and Spain provided acute and convalescent COVID-19 samples.

In the source study's methods: Amplification from reference gene primers served as the basis for estimated nucleated cell counts. Generated by immunoSEQ multiplex PCR, the TCRdb table keeps only in-frame clones and is missing some. The DNA gave D and trimming, while V, J and clone size come from that table. The sample gives more than 65,000 clones, approximately 82% of which show up once; roughly 7.4% is in the top ten. This CDR3 contains 17 residues. V lost 5 bases and J lost 0, with 17 bases in between. The germline CDR1 and CDR2 sequences are LNHDA and SQIVND (reference sequence). Material: peripheral blood. The genes are TRBV19 and TRBJ1-5, with D tentatively TRBD1 (5 bases). This sequence was found in a human donor in a cohort sampled during active COVID-19. CDR3 residues: CASSWAQGRDSNQPQHF. The CDR3 DNA reads as TGTGCCAGTAGTTGGGCCCAGGGTAGAGATAGCAATCAGCCCCAGCATTTT.